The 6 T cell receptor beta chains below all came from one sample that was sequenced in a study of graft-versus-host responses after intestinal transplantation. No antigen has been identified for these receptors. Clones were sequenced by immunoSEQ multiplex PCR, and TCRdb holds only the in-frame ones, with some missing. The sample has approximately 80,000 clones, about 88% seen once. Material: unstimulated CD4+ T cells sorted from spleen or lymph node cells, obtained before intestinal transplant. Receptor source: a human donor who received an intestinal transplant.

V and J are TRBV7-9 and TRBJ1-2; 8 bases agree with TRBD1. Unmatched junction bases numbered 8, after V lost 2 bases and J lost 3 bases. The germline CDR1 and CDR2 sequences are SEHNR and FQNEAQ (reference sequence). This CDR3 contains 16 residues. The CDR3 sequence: CASSLRPTGVDYGYTF. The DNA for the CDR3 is TGTGCCAGCAGCTTAAGACCGACAGGGGTGGACTATGGCTACACCTTC. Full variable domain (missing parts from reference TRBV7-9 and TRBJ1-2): DTGVSQNPRHKITKRGQNVTFRCDPISEHNRLYWYRQTLGQGPEFLTYFQNEAQLEKSRLLSDRFSAERPKGSFSTLEIQRTEQGDSAMYLCASSLRPTGVDYGYTFGSGTRLTVV.

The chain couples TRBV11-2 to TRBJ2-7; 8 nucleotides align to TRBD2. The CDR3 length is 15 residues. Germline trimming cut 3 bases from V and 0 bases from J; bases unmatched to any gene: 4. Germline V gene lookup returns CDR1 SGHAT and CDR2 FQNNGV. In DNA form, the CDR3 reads TGTGCCAGCAGCTTGGTTGCGGGGGGCTCCTACGAGCAGTACTTC. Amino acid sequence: CASSLVAGGSYEQYF. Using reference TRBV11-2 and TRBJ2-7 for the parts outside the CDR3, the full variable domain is EAGVAQSPRYKIIEKRQSVAFWCNPISGHATLYWYQQILGQGPKLLIQFQNNGVVDDSQLPKDRFSAERLKGVDSTLKIQPAKLEDSAVYLCASSLVAGGSYEQYFGPGTRLTVT.

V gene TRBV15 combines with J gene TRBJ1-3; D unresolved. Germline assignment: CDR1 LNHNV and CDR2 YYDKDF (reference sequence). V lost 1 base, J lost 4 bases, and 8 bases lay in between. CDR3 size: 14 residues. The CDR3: CATSRAGRGNTIYF. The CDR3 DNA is TGTGCCACCAGCAGAGCTGGGAGAGGAAACACCATATATTTT. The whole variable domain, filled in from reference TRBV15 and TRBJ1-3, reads DAMVIQNPRYQVTQFGKPVTLSCSQTLNHNVMYWYQQKSSQAPKLLFHYYDKDFNNEADTPDNFQSRRPNTSFCFLDIRSPGLGDTAMYLCATSRAGRGNTIYFGEGSWLTVV.

Here the CDR3 reads CASSLEGSTEAFF. CDR3 coding DNA: TGTGCCAGCAGTTTAGAGGGTTCTACTGAAGCTTTCTTT. J is TRBJ1-1 and V is TRBV28; D gene unclear. Germline CDR1 is MDHEN and CDR2 is SYDVKM. Deletions cut 2 bases from V and 5 bases from J, with 9 bases between. The CDR3 has 13 residues.

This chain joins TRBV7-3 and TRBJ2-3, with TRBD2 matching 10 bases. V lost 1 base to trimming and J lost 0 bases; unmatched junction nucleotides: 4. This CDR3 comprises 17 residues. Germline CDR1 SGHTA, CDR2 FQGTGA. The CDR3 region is CASSLSPTSGSTDTQYF. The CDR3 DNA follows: TGTGCCAGCAGCTTAAGCCCGACTAGCGGGAGCACAGATACGCAGTATTTT.

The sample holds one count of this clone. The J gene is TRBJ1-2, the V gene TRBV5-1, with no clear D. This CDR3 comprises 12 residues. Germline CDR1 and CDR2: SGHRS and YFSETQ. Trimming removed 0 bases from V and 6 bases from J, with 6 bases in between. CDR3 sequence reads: CASSLAGDGYTF. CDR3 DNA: TGCGCCAGCAGCTTGGCCGGGGATGGCTACACCTTC.